The clone carrying this T cell receptor (beta chain) turned up a few times. No antigen is known for it. Because the CDR3's place on the DNA is in doubt, the DNA is left out and the CDR3 is given as listed by TCRdb. The sample originates from a study of chemoradiotherapy in HPV16-positive cancers. Findings and caveats of the study: Candidate HPV-specific clones and E7-related TCR motifs grew in tumor during treatment. HPV-specific T cells were functionally defined from only a couple of HPV16-positive patients.

Here immunoSEQ multiplex PCR was the method, and the copy in TCRdb shows in-frame clones only, minus some. Here the sample spans about 7,600 clones, around 83% being singletons. With termini counted, the CDR3 has 11 amino acids. Germline CDR1 SGHAT, CDR2 FQNNGV. The rearrangement uses TRBV11-2 and TRBJ1-1; the table's D call TRBD1 went unverified against the DNA. Material: blood, obtained from a patient who underwent chemoradiotherapy. The sequence came from a human donor with HPV-associated anogenital cancer. The CDR3 reads CASSFGQGAFF.